Each of the 12 T cell receptor beta chains below was sequenced from the same sample in a study of identical twins. TCRdb reprocessed the 5' RACE reads with MiXCR, giving one entry per CDR3 protein. The table has about 530,000 distinct CDR3 sequences, 20% to 25% seen once; the top ten hold around 0.47%. The same data also went into a second study, on yellow fever vaccine responses in identical twins.

Sequencing input: CD4+ T cells sorted from blood. These receptors were obtained from a woman between 18 and 30 years old in good health.

V is TRBV20-1 and J is TRBJ2-3, with D perhaps matching TRBD1 or TRBD2 (5 bases each). Germline V gives CDR1 DFQATT, CDR2 SNEGSKA (reference sequence). There are 16 residues in the CDR3. Trimming took off 3 bases at V and 4 bases at J, with 20 bases between the two ends. The CDR3 nucleotides are TGCAGTGCTAGCCTCCTAGGGGCCTCGCGGGCAGATACGCAGTATTTT. Translating gives CSASLLGASRADTQYF.

Ten or more counts support this clonotype. CDR3 sequence reads: CASSLDSGSYNEQFF. The DNA of the CDR3 is TGCGCCAGCAGCCTGGATAGCGGCTCCTACAATGAGCAGTTCTTC. The chain links TRBV5-1 to TRBJ2-1; a possible D gene is TRBD2 (6 bases). Per the germline V gene, CDR1 is SGHRS and CDR2 is YFSETQ. Trimming left V 4 bases short and J 0 bases short, with 11 bases between. The length of the CDR3 is 15 residues. The complete variable domain, with remaining parts taken from reference TRBV5-1 and TRBJ2-1, reads KAGVTQTPRYLIKTRGQQVTLSCSPISGHRSVSWYQQTPGQGLQFLFEYFSETQRNKGNFPGRFSGRQFSNSRSEMNVSTLELGDSALYLCASSLDSGSYNEQFFGPGTRLTVL.

This clonotype was counted only a few times. The rearrangement links TRBV7-9 to TRBJ2-3; either TRBD1 or TRBD2 may supply D (5 bases each). Trimming pared 3 bases from V and 0 bases from J, leaving 10 bases between. Germline V CDR1 and CDR2: SEHNR, FQNEAQ (reference sequence). The CDR3 length is 15 residues. The CDR3 nucleotides are TGTGCCAGCAGCTTCAGGGAGACTAGCACAGATACGCAGTATTTT. This gives the protein CASSFRETSTDTQYF.

This clonotype was observed a few times. The chain uses TRBV10-3 and TRBJ2-7; 10 bases line up with TRBD2. From germline, CDR1 is ENHRY and CDR2 SYGVKD. The V segment lost 7 bases and the J segment 0 bases; nucleotides outside the gene matches: 3. This CDR3 is built from 14 residues. Written as DNA, the CDR3 is TGTGCCATCAACCCTAGCGGGAGCTCCTACGAGCAGTACTTC. Protein: CAINPSGSSYEQYF.

The chain has TRBV11-2 and TRBJ2-1; D unclear. Trimming pared 3 bases from V and 6 bases from J, leaving 12 bases between. The CDR3 runs to 14 residues. Germline V gene data show CDR1 as SGHAT and CDR2 as FQNNGV. For the CDR3, the DNA is TGTGCCAGCAGCTTCCCTCTTGACGGCAATGAGCAGTTCTTC. Its protein is CASSFPLDGNEQFF.

V usage is TRBV19 and J usage is TRBJ1-1; unclear D gene. Trimming left V 1 base short and J 11 bases short, with 11 bases between. Germline V gives CDR1 LNHDA, CDR2 SQIVND (reference sequence). This CDR3 is built from 12 residues. For the CDR3, the DNA is TGTGCCAGTAGTATAGCCCGTGCATCGGCTTTCTTT. It encodes CASSIARASAFF.

The chain links TRBV12-3 or TRBV12-4 to TRBJ1-4; 8 nucleotides agree with TRBD1. Trimming took 4 bases from V and 2 from J; bases not matched to a gene: 0. The CDR3 is 14 residues long. CDR3 nucleotide sequence: TGTGCCAGCAGTTACAGGGGGACTAATGAAAAACTGTTTTTT. Protein sequence: CASSYRGTNEKLFF.

The CDR3 DNA reads TGTGCCAGCAGAACAGGGGGCACCTACAATGAGCAGTTCTTC. Its protein product is CASRTGGTYNEQFF. The chain couples TRBV25-1 to TRBJ2-1; TRBD1 matches 9 bases. V lost 6 bases to trimming and J lost 2 bases; unmatched junction nucleotides: 2. Per germline, CDR1 MGHDK and CDR2 SYGVNS. This CDR3 comprises 14 residues.

Only a few counts were recorded for this clonotype. The rearrangement links TRBV12-3 or TRBV12-4 to TRBJ2-6; no reliable D call. The CDR3 totals 16 residues. Trimming removed 7 bases from V and 0 bases from J, with 13 bases in between. The CDR3 region is CASTNVPSSGANVLTF. The CDR3 DNA follows: TGTGCCAGCACCAATGTACCAAGCTCTGGGGCCAACGTCCTGACTTTC.

This rearrangement joins TRBV7-2 to TRBJ2-1, with 14 bases lining up with TRBD2. The CDR3 is 16 residues long. J was trimmed by 9 bases and V by 5 bases; bases with no gene match: 9. Germline CDR1 reads SGHTA; CDR2 reads FQGNSA. CDR3 nucleotide sequence: TGTGCCAGCAGCCCCCGACTAGCGGGGGGGCGTAGTGAGCAGTTCTTC. It specifies CASSPRLAGGRSEQFF.

The rearrangement uses TRBV7-9 and TRBJ1-1; 8 bases align to TRBD1. With V trimmed by 4 bases and J by 4 bases, 5 bases remained unmatched. This CDR3 has 14 residues. Germline CDR1 is SEHNR and CDR2 is FQNEAQ (reference sequence). The CDR3 sequence is CASSYGQGGTEAFF. The CDR3 region has the DNA TGTGCCAGCAGCTATGGACAGGGAGGCACTGAAGCTTTCTTT.

The genes are TRBV29-1 and TRBJ2-1; 11 positions agree with TRBD2. Germline values: CDR1 SQVTM, CDR2 ANQGSEA. With 6 bases clipped from V and 1 base from J, the junction kept 11 bases outside the gene matches. CDR3 length equals 17 residues. In nucleotides, the CDR3 is TGCAGCGTCTGGACCATAGCGGGAGGGATATCCTACAATGAGCAGTTCTTC. Encoded protein: CSVWTIAGGISYNEQFF.